The T cell receptor (beta chain) under discussion was sequenced for a study of shared clonotypes between healthy human individuals. Data came from immunoSEQ multiplex PCR; TCRdb stores just in-frame clones and leaves some out. The sample includes around 350,000 clones, more than 60% of them seen just once. This CDR3 spans 13 amino acids. V lost 2 bases, J lost 3 bases, and 2 bases stayed unmatched. CDR1 SGDLS and CDR2 YYNGEE come from the germline V gene. The specimen sequenced was memory CD4+ T cells sorted from blood. The subset here: CD45RA-negative fraction. The chain couples TRBV9 to TRBJ2-7; 7 bases fit TRBD1. The sequence was obtained from a young man in good health. The CDR3 DNA reads as TGTGCCAGCAGCGTCACAGGGGACTACGAGCAGTACTTC. Translating it yields CASSVTGDYEQYF.